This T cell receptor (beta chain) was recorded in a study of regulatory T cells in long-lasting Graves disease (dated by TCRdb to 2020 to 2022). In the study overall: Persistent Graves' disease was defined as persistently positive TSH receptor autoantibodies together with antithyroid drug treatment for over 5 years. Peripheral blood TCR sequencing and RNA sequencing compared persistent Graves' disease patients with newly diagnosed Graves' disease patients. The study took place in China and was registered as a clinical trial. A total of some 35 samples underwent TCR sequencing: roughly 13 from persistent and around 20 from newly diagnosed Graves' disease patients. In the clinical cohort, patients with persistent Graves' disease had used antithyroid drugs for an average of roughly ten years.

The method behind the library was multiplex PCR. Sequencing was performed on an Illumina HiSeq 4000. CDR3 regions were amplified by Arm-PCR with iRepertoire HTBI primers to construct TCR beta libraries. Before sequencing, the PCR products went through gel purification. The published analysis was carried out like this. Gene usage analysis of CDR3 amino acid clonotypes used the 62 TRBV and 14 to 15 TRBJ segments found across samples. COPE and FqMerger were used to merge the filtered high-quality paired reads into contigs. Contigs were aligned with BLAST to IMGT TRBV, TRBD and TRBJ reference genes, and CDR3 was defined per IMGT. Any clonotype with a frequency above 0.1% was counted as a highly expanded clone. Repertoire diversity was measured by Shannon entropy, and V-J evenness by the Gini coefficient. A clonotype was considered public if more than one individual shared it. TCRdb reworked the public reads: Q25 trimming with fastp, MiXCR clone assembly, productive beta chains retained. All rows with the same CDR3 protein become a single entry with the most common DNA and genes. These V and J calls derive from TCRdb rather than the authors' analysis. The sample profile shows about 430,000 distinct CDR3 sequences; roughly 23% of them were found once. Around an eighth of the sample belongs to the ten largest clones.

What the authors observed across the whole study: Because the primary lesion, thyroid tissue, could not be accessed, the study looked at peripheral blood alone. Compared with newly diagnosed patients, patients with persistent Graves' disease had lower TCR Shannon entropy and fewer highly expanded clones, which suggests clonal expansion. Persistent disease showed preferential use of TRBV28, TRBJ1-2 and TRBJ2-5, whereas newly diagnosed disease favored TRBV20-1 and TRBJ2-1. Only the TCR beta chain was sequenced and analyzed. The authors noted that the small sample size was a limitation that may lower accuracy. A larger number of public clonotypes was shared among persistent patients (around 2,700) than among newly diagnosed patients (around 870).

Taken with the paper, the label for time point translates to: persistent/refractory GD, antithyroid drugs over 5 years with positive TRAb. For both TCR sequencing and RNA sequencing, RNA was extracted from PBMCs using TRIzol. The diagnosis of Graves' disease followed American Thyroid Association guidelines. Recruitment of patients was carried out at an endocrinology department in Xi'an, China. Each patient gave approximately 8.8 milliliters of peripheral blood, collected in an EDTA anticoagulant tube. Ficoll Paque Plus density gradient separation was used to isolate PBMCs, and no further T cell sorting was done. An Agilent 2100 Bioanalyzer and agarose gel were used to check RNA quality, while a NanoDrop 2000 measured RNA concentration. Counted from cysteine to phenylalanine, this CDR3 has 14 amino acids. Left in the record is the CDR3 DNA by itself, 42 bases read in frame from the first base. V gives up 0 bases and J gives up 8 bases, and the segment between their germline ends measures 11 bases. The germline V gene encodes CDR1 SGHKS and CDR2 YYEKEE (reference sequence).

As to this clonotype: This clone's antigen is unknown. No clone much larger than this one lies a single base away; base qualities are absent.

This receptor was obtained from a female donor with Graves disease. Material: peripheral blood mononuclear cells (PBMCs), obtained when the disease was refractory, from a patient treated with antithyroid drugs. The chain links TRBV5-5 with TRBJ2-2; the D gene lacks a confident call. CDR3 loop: CASSLDTGRGELFF. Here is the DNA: TGTGCCAGCAGCTTGGATACGGGCCGGGGGGAGCTGTTTTTT.